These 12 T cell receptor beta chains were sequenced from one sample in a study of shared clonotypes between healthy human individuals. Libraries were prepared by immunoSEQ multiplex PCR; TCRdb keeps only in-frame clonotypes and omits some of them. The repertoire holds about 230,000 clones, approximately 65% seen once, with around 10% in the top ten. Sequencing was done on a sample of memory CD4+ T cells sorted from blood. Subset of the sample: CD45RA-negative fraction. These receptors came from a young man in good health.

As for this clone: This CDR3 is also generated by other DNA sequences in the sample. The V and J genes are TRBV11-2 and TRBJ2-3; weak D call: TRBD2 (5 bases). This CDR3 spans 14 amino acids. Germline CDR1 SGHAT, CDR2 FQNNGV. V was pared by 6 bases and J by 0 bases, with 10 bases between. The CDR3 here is CASRVALSTDTQYF. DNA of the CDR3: TGTGCCAGCAGAGTAGCGCTGAGCACAGATACGCAGTATTTT.

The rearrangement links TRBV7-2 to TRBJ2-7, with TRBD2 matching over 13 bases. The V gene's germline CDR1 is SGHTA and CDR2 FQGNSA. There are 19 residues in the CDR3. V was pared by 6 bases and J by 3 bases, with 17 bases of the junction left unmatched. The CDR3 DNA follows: TGTGCCAGCAGGGCTAACCCCGGACTAGCGGGAGAGAAACACTACGAGCAGTACTTC. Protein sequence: CASRANPGLAGEKHYEQYF.

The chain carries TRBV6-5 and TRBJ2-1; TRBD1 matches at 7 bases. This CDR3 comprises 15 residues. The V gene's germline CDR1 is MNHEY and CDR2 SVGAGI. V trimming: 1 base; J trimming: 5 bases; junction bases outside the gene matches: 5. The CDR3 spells CASSYLGTDHNEQFF. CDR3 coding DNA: TGTGCCAGCAGTTACTTAGGGACAGACCACAATGAGCAGTTCTTC.

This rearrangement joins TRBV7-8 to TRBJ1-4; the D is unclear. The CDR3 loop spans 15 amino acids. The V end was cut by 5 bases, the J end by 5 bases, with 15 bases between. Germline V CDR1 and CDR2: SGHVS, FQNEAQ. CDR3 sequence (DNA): TGTGCCAGCAGCCCGCGTCGAGGGTACAATGAAAAACTGTTTTTT. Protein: CASSPRRGYNEKLFF. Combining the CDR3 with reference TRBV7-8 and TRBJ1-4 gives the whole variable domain GAGVSQSPRYKVAKRGQDVALRCDPISGHVSLFWYQQALGQGPEFLTYFQNEAQLDKSGLPSDRFFAERPEGSVSTLKIQRTQQEDSAVYLCASSPRRGYNEKLFFGSGTQLSVL.

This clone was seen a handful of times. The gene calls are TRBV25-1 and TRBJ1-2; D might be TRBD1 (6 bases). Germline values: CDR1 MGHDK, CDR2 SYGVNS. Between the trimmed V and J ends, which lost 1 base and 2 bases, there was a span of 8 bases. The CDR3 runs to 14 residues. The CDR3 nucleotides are TGTGCCAGCAGTGAATGGGGGGCCAACTATGGCTACACCTTC. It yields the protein CASSEWGANYGYTF.

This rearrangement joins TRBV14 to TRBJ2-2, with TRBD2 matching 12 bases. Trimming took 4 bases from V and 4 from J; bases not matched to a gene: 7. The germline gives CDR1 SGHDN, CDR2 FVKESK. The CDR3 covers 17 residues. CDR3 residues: CASSPSGRAFRTGELFF. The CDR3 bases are TGTGCCAGCAGCCCTAGCGGGAGGGCCTTTCGCACCGGGGAGCTGTTTTTT.

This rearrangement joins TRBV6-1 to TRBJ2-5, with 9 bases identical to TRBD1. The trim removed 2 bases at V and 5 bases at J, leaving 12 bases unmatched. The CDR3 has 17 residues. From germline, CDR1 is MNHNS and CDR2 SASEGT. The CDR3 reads CASSETKGQGIVETQYF. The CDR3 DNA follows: TGTGCCAGCAGTGAAACCAAGGGACAGGGCATTGTGGAGACCCAGTACTTC.

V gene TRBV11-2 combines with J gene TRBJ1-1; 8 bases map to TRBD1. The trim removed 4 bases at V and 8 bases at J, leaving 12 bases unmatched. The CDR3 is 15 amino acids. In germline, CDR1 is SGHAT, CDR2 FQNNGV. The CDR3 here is CASSSTPQGAEEAFF. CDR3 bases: TGTGCCAGCAGCTCGACCCCGCAGGGGGCGGAGGAAGCTTTCTTT.

The CDR3 region is CASSLDPSDNEQFF. CDR3 in DNA: TGCGCCAGCAGCTTGGATCCTAGCGACAATGAGCAGTTCTTC. This rearrangement joins TRBV5-1 to TRBJ2-1, with D tentatively TRBD2 (6 bases). V shed 0 bases and J shed 5 bases, with 9 bases lying between them. The CDR3 covers 14 residues. Germline V lookup: CDR1 SGHRS, CDR2 YFSETQ.

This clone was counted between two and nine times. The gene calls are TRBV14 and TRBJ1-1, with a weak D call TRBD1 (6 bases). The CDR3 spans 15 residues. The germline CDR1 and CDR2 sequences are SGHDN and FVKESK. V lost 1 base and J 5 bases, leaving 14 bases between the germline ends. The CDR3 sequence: CASSQVGGRLTEAFF. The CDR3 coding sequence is TGTGCCAGCAGCCAAGTTGGGGGCAGGCTGACTGAAGCTTTCTTT.

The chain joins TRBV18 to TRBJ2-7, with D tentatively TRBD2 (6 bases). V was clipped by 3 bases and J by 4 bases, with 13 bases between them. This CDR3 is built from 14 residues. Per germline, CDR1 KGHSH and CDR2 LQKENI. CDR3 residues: CASSPGGGMYEQYF. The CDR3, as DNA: TGTGCCAGCTCACCTGGTGGGGGGATGTACGAGCAGTACTTC. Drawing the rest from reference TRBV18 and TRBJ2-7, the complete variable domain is NAGVMQNPRHLVRRRGQEARLRCSPMKGHSHVYWYRQLPEEGLKFMVYLQKENIIDESGMPKERFSAEFPKEGPSILRIQQVVRGDSAAYFCASSPGGGMYEQYFGPGTRLTVT.

The CDR3 DNA is TGTGCCAGCAGTTATCAGGGGCGCAACACGGACGAGCAGTACTTC. The encoded protein is CASSYQGRNTDEQYF. V usage is TRBV6-6 and J usage is TRBJ2-7, with D tentatively TRBD1 (6 bases). The length of the CDR3 is 15 residues. Trimming took off 3 bases at V and 5 bases at J, with 17 bases between the two ends. Germline V lookup: CDR1 MNHNY, CDR2 SVGAGI (reference sequence).